A selection of T cell receptor beta chains follows, all from one sample in a study of cytomegalovirus exposure and HLA in healthy donors. Some clones are missing from TCRdb's copy, which holds only in-frame ones; the method was immunoSEQ multiplex PCR. The table shows under 150,000 clones, with roughly two thirds occurring only once. The sequencing input was PBMCs. The receptors derive from a man aged 30 to 39 in good health and CMV-seropositive. CDR3s include the opening cysteine and the closing phenylalanine or tryptophan. D genes are given only for firm matches. A row's size may be missing; if present it is once, few, many or a size class.

D gene: NA; clone size: NA; V gene: TRBV7-9; J gene: TRBJ1-1; CDR3 protein: CASSFWGAEAFF; CDR3 DNA: TGTGCCAGCAGTTTCTGGGGGGCTGAAGCTTTCTTT
D gene: NA; clone size: NA; V gene: TRBV6-5; J gene: TRBJ2-1; CDR3 protein: CASSYRTGVNEQFF; CDR3 DNA: TGTGCCAGCAGTTACAGGACTGGGGTCAATGAGCAGTTCTTC
D gene: NA; clone size: NA; V gene: TRBV7-9; J gene: TRBJ1-1; CDR3 protein: CASSLSAGLMNTEAFF; CDR3 DNA: TGTGCCAGCAGCTTATCGGCAGGGCTAATGAACACTGAAGCTTTCTTT
D gene: NA; clone size: NA; V gene: TRBV28; J gene: TRBJ2-3; CDR3 protein: CASSLGAEGTDTQYF; CDR3 DNA: TGTGCCAGCAGTTTAGGGGCTGAGGGCACAGATACGCAGTATTTT
D gene: NA; clone size: few; V gene: TRBV9; J gene: TRBJ2-3; CDR3 protein: CASSPFMRGSDTQYF; CDR3 DNA: TGTGCCAGCAGCCCGTTTATGCGGGGCTCAGATACGCAGTATTTT
D gene: NA; clone size: NA; V gene: TRBV7-3; J gene: TRBJ2-1; CDR3 protein: CASSLLPEGSYNEQFF; CDR3 DNA: TGTGCCAGCAGCTTATTACCGGAGGGCTCCTACAATGAGCAGTTCTTC
D gene: TRBD1; clone size: NA; V gene: TRBV10-3; J gene: TRBJ1-5; CDR3 protein: CAISAGTGAGQPQHF; CDR3 DNA: TGTGCCATCAGTGCGGGGACAGGGGCTGGCCAGCCCCAGCATTTT
D gene: TRBD1; clone size: few; V gene: TRBV29-1; J gene: TRBJ1-1; CDR3 protein: CSVLGGLNTEAFF; CDR3 DNA: TGCAGCGTTTTAGGGGGCTTGAACACTGAAGCTTTCTTT
D gene: NA; clone size: NA; V gene: TRBV18; J gene: TRBJ2-1; CDR3 protein: CASSAQGTEQFF; CDR3 DNA: TGTGCCAGCTCAGCGCAGGGGACTGAGCAGTTCTTC
D gene: NA; clone size: NA; V gene: TRBV10-3; J gene: TRBJ1-5; CDR3 protein: CAISESAGSNQPQHF; CDR3 DNA: TGTGCCATCAGTGAGTCGGCAGGAAGCAATCAGCCCCAGCATTTT
D gene: TRBD2; clone size: few; V gene: TRBV29-1; J gene: TRBJ2-3; CDR3 protein: CSVQKSSGSKDTQYF; CDR3 DNA: TGCAGCGTTCAAAAATCTAGCGGGAGTAAAGATACGCAGTATTTT
D gene: NA; clone size: few; V gene: TRBV10-3; J gene: TRBJ2-7; CDR3 protein: CAISGPAGVPYEQYF; CDR3 DNA: TGTGCCATCAGTGGCCCAGCAGGGGTTCCCTACGAGCAGTACTTC
D gene: NA; clone size: NA; V gene: TRBV10-2; J gene: TRBJ2-3; CDR3 protein: CASSEAGAFHRYF; CDR3 DNA: TGCGCCAGCAGTGAGGCAGGGGCCTTTCACCGGTATTTT
D gene: NA; clone size: few; V gene: TRBV6-1; J gene: TRBJ2-2; CDR3 protein: CASSNDYTGELFF; CDR3 DNA: TGTGCCAGCTCCAATGACTACACCGGGGAGCTGTTTTTT
D gene: NA; clone size: once; V gene: TRBV21-1; J gene: TRBJ2-5; CDR3 protein: CASSKYQGEKQETQYF; CDR3 DNA: TGTGCCAGCAGCAAATATCAGGGGGAGAAGCAAGAGACCCAGTACTTC
D gene: TRBD1; clone size: NA; V gene: TRBV19; J gene: TRBJ2-5; CDR3 protein: CASTDDRAPQETQYF; CDR3 DNA: TGTGCCAGTACTGACGACAGGGCCCCCCAAGAGACCCAGTACTTC
D gene: TRBD2; clone size: NA; V gene: TRBV14; J gene: TRBJ2-7; CDR3 protein: CASSRLGREGREQYF; CDR3 DNA: TGTGCCAGCAGCCGCCTGGGGCGGGAGGGACGCGAGCAGTACTTC
D gene: NA; clone size: NA; V gene: TRBV12-1; J gene: TRBJ2-2; CDR3 protein: CASSSHLQGDDTGELFF; CDR3 DNA: TGTGCCAGCAGCTCCCACCTACAGGGGGATGACACCGGGGAGCTGTTTTTT
D gene: NA; clone size: once; V gene: TRBV2; J gene: TRBJ1-5; CDR3 protein: CASSESRGIQPQHF; CDR3 DNA: TGTGCCAGCAGTGAATCGCGGGGAATTCAGCCCCAGCATTTT
D gene: TRBD1; clone size: NA; V gene: TRBV19; J gene: TRBJ1-2; CDR3 protein: CASSLPDRGKSYTF; CDR3 DNA: TGTGCCAGTAGTCTCCCGGACAGGGGGAAGAGCTACACCTTC
D gene: TRBD2; clone size: few; V gene: TRBV7-6; J gene: TRBJ2-1; CDR3 protein: CASSFLASTSGRGNEQFF; CDR3 DNA: TGTGCCAGCAGCTTTTTGGCCTCGACTAGCGGGAGAGGGAATGAGCAGTTCTTC
D gene: TRBD2; clone size: few; V gene: TRBV4-1; J gene: TRBJ2-3; CDR3 protein: CASSFDLPLAGAADTQYF; CDR3 DNA: TGCGCCAGCAGCTTCGATCTTCCCCTAGCGGGAGCGGCAGATACGCAGTATTTT
D gene: TRBD2; clone size: few; V gene: TRBV5-6; J gene: TRBJ2-1; CDR3 protein: CASRLDFSTSGRGKQFF; CDR3 DNA: TGTGCCAGCAGGCTTGATTTTTCGACTAGCGGGAGAGGAAAGCAGTTCTTC
D gene: TRBD1; clone size: once; V gene: TRBV4-2; J gene: TRBJ2-7; CDR3 protein: CASSHVASGTANYYEQYF; CDR3 DNA: TGTGCCAGCAGCCATGTAGCTTCCGGGACAGCGAACTACTACGAGCAGTACTTC
D gene: NA; clone size: few; V gene: TRBV7-8; J gene: TRBJ2-1; CDR3 protein: CASSLSRYGNEQFF; CDR3 DNA: TGTGCCAGCAGCTTATCTAGATACGGCAATGAGCAGTTCTTC
D gene: TRBD2; clone size: few; V gene: TRBV6-1; J gene: TRBJ2-7; CDR3 protein: CASMWSSGSYEQYF; CDR3 DNA: TGTGCCAGCATGTGGTCTAGCGGGTCCTACGAGCAGTACTTC
D gene: NA; clone size: NA; V gene: TRBV4-1; J gene: TRBJ2-3; CDR3 protein: CASSWGLEDTQYF; CDR3 DNA: TGCGCCAGCAGCTGGGGCCTTGAGGATACGCAGTATTTT